This entry features one T cell receptor (beta chain) sequence. As yet, its antigen is unknown. J gave up 3 bases and V 0 bases, and 5 bases lay outside the gene matches. Germline V gives CDR1 SGHRS, CDR2 YFSETQ. CDR3 length: 16 residues. This sample is part of a study of cytomegalovirus exposure and HLA in healthy donors. Data came from immunoSEQ multiplex PCR; TCRdb stores just in-frame clones and leaves some out. The repertoire holds over 150,000 clones, with about 90% as singletons. Whole-study results and caveats: Using the classifier, cytomegalovirus status was reportedly diagnosed with high specificity and sensitivity. Clusters of TCRs from the first cohort tended to co-occur in the 100 to 150 validation repertoires (as a later analysis found).

This chain joins TRBV5-1 and TRBJ2-1, with 8 bases matching TRBD1. The origin of this receptor is a woman aged 18-29 years in good health and CMV-seropositive. The sequencing input was PBMCs. The CDR3 DNA sequence: TGCGCCAGCAGCTTGGGCCCAGGGGGCAACTACAATGAGCAGTTCTTC. Protein sequence: CASSLGPGGNYNEQFF. Full variable domain (outside the CDR3, taken from reference TRBV5-1 and TRBJ2-1): KAGVTQTPRYLIKTRGQQVTLSCSPISGHRSVSWYQQTPGQGLQFLFEYFSETQRNKGNFPGRFSGRQFSNSRSEMNVSTLELGDSALYLCASSLGPGGNYNEQFFGPGTRLTVL.